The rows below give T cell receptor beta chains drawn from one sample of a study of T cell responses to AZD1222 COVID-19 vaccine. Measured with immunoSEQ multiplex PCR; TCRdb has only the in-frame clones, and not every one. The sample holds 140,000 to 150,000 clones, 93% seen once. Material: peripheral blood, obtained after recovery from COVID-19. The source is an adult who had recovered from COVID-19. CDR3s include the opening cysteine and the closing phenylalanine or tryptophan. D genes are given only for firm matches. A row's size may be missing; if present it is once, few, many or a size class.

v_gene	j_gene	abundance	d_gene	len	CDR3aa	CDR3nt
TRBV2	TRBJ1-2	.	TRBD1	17	CASSEGPGQGAGRGYTF	TGTGCCAGCAGTGAAGGACCGGGACAGGGGGCTGGGAGGGGCTACACCTTC
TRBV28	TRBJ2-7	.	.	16	CASSPRPYRVSYEQYF	TGTGCCAGCAGTCCTCGGCCCTACAGGGTCTCCTACGAGCAGTACTTC
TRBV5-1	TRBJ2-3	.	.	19	CASSLVGEVAVIHQDTQYF	TGCGCCAGCAGCTTGGTTGGAGAGGTAGCGGTGATTCATCAAGATACGCAGTATTTT
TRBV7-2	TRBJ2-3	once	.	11	CASSSQITQYF	TGTGCCAGCAGCTCACAGATAACGCAGTATTTT
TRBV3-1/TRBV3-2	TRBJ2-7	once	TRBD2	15	CASSPGTSGLPEQYF	TGTGCCAGCAGCCCCGGGACTAGCGGGCTACCCGAGCAGTACTTC
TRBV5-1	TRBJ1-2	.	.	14	CASSIEVEVYGYTF	TGCGCCAGCAGCATTGAGGTGGAAGTCTATGGCTACACCTTC
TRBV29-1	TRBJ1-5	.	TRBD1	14	CSVRWATGDQPQHF	TGCAGCGTTAGGTGGGCAACAGGGGATCAGCCCCAGCATTTT
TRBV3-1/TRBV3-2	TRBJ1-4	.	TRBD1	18	CASSQDQIPTGRSEKLFF	TGTGCCAGCAGCCAAGACCAAATCCCGACAGGGAGGAGTGAAAAACTGTTTTTT
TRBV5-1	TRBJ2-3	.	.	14	CASSLDRITDTQYF	TGCGCCAGCAGCTTGGACCGAATCACAGATACGCAGTATTTT
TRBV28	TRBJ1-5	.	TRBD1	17	CASSHRGQGRVNQPQHF	TGTGCCAGCAGCCACCGGGGACAGGGGAGGGTCAATCAGCCCCAGCATTTT
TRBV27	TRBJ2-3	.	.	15	CASSRGPSSTDTQYF	TGTGCCAGCAGCCGGGGACCGTCTAGCACAGATACGCAGTATTTT
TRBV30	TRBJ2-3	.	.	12	CAWSYNPDTQYF	TGTGCCTGGAGTTACAACCCAGATACGCAGTATTTT
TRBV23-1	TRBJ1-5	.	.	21	CASSQSLRTSRHISSNQPQHF	TGCGCCAGCAGTCAATCGTTAAGGACATCCCGTCACATAAGTAGCAATCAGCCCCAGCATTTT
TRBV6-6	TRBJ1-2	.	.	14	CASSYPQGRYGYTF	TGTGCCAGCAGTTACCCCCAGGGGAGGTATGGCTACACCTTC
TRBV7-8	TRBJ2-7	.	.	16	CASSLDRASGVDEQYF	TGTGCCAGCAGCTTAGACAGGGCCTCGGGGGTCGACGAGCAGTACTTC
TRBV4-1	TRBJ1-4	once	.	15	CASSSQGDLREKLFF	TGCGCCAGCAGCTCCCAAGGCGATCTACGTGAAAAACTGTTTTTT
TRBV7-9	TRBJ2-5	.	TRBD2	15	CASLSREGRGETQYF	TGTGCCAGCCTATCTCGGGAGGGCCGAGGGGAGACCCAGTACTTC
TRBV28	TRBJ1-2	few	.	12	CASSDSLYGYTF	TGTGCCAGCAGTGACAGCCTCTATGGCTACACCTTC
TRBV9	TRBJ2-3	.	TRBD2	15	CASSGAGARTDTQYF	TGTGCCAGCAGCGGAGCGGGAGCCCGCACAGATACGCAGTATTTT